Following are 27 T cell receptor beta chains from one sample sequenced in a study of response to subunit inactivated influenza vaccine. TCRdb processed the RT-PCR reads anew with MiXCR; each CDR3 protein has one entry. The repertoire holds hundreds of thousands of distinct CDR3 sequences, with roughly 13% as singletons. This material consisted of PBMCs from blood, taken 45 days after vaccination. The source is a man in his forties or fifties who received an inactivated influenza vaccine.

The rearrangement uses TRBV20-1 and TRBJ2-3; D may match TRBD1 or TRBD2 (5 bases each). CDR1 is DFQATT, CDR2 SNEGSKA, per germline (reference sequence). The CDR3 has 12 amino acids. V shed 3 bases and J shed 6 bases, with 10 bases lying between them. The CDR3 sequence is CSASPEGDTQYF. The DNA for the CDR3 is TGCAGTGCTAGTCCTGAGGGGGATACGCAGTATTTT.

The CDR3 reads CASSRTSGSLVEQYF. In nucleotides, the CDR3 is TGTGCCAGCAGCCGGACTAGCGGGAGTTTAGTCGAGCAGTACTTC. This sequence joins TRBV3-1 and TRBJ2-7, with 13 bases aligning to TRBD2. This CDR3 has 15 residues. The V segment lost 4 bases and the J segment 6 bases; nucleotides outside the gene matches: 6. CDR1 is LGHDT and CDR2 is YNNKEL in the germline V gene (reference sequence).

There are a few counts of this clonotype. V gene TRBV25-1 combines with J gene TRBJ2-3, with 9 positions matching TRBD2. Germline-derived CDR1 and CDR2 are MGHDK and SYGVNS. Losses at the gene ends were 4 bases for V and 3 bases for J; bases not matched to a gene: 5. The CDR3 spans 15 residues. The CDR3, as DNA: TGTGCCAGCAGTGTTAGCGGGGGTATAACAGATACGCAGTATTTT. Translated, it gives CASSVSGGITDTQYF.

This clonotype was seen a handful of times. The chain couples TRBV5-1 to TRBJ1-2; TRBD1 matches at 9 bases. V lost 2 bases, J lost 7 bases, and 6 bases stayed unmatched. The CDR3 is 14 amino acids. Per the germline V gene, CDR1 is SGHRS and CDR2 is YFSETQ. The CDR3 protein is CASSLRQGGGGYTF. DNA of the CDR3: TGCGCCAGCAGCTTACGACAGGGGGGCGGTGGCTACACCTTC.

The CDR3 DNA reads TGTGCCAGCAGTCCTACAGAGCTAGCCAAAAACATTCAGTACTTC. Translated: CASSPTELAKNIQYF. V usage is TRBV6-2 or TRBV6-3 and J usage is TRBJ2-4, with D hard to call. Trimming removed 5 bases at V and 0 bases at J, with 11 bases between. The CDR3 has 15 residues. The germline CDR1 and CDR2 sequences are MNHEY and SVGEGT.

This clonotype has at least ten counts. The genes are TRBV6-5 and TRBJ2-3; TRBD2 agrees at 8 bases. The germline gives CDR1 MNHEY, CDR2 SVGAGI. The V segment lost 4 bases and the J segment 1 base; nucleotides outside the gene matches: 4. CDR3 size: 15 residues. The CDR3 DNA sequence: TGTGCCAGCAGTTTCGGAGCGGGGGGCACAGATACGCAGTATTTT. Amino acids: CASSFGAGGTDTQYF.

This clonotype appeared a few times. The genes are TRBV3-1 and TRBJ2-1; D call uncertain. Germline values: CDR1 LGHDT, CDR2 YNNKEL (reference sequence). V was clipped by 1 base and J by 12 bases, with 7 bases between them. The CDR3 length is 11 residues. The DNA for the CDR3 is TGTGCCAGCAGCCAAGGACGAGGGCAGTTCTTC. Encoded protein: CASSQGRGQFF.

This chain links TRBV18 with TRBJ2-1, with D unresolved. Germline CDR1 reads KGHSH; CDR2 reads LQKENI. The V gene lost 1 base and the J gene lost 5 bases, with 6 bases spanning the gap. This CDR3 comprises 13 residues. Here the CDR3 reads CASSPRNDNEQFF. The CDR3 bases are TGTGCCAGCTCACCACGGAACGACAATGAGCAGTTCTTC.

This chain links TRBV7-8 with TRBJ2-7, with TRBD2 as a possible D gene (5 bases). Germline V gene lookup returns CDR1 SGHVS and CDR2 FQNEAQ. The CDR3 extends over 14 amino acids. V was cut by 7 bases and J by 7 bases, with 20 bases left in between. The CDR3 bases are TGTGCCAGCACCGGAAGGACTCGGGATGGAGAGCAGTACTTC. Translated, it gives CASTGRTRDGEQYF.

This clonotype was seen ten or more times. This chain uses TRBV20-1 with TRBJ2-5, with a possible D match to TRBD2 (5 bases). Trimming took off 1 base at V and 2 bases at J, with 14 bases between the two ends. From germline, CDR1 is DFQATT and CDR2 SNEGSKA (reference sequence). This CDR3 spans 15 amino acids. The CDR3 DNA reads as TGCAGTGCTAGAGTAGCAGCGGCTGTTCAAGAGACCCAGTACTTC. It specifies CSARVAAAVQETQYF.

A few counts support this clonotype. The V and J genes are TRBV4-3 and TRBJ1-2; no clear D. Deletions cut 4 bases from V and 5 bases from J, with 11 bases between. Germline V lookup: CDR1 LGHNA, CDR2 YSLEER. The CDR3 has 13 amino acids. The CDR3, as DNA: TGCGCCAGCAGCCCCGAAAGGAGGTATGGCTACACCTTC. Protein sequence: CASSPERRYGYTF.

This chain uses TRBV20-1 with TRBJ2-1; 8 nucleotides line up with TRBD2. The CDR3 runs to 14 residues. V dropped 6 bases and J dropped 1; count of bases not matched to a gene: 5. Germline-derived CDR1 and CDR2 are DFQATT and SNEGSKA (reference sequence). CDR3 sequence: CSATPGGSYNEQFF. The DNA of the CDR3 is TGCAGTGCAACGCCGGGGGGGTCCTACAATGAGCAGTTCTTC.

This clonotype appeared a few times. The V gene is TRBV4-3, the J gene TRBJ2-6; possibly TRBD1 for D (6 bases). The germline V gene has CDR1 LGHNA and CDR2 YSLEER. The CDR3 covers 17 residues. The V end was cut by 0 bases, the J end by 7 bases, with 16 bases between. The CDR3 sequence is CASSQELGAMGANVLTF. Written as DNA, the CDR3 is TGCGCCAGCAGCCAAGAACTGGGGGCGATGGGTGCCAACGTCCTGACTTTC.

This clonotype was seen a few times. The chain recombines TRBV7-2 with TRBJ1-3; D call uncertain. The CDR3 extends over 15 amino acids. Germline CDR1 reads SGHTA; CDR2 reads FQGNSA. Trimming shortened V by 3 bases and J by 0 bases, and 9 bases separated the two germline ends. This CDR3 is CASSFAGGSGNTIYF. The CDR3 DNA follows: TGTGCCAGCAGCTTCGCCGGTGGCTCTGGAAACACCATATATTTT.

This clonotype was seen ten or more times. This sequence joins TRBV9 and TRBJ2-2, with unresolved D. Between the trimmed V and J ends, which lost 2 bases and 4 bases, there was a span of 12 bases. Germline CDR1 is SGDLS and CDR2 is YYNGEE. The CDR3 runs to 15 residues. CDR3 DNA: TGTGCCAGCAGCGTGGGTTCAATCCCCACCGGGGAGCTGTTTTTT. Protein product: CASSVGSIPTGELFF.

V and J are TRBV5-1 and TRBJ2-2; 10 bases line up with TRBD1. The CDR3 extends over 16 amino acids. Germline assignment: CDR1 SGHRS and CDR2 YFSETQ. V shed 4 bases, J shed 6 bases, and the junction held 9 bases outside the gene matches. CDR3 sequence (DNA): TGCGCCAGCAGCGACGACAGGGGGCTGTGGGCCGGGGAGCTGTTTTTT. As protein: CASSDDRGLWAGELFF.

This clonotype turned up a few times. CDR3 loop: CASSEGGPGEQFF. In DNA form, the CDR3 reads TGTGCCAGCAGTGAAGGTGGGCCAGGTGAGCAGTTCTTC. The chain couples TRBV25-1 to TRBJ2-1; D ambiguous. Germline V gives CDR1 MGHDK, CDR2 SYGVNS. Trimming shortened V by 2 bases and J by 9 bases, and 11 bases separated the two germline ends. This CDR3 is built from 13 residues.

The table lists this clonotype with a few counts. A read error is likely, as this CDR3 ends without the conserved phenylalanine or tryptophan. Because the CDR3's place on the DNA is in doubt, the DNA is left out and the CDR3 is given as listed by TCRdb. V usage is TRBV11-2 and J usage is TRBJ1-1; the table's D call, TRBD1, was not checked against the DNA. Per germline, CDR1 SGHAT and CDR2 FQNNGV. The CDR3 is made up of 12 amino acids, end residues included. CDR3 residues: CASSLVSGPVEM.

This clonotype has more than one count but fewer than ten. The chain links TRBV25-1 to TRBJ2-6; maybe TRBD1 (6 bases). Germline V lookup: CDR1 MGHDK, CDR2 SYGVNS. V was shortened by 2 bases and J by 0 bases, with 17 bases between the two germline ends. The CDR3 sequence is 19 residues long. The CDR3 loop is CASSERGTLTGSGANVLTF. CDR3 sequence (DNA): TGTGCCAGCAGTGAAAGGGGGACATTAACAGGCTCTGGGGCCAACGTCCTGACTTTC.

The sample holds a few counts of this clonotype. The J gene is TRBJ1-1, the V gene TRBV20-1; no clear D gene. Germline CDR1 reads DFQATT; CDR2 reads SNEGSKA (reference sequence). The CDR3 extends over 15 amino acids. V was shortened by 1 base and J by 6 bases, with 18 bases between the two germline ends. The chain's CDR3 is CSARVSGVRVAEAFF. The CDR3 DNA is TGCAGTGCTAGAGTTTCGGGTGTCCGAGTAGCTGAAGCTTTCTTT.

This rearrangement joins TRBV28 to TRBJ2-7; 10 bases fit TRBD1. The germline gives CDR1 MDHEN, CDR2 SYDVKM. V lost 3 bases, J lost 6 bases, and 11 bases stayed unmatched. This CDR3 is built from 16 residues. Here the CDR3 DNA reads TGTGCCAGCAGTTTTAGGCCGGGACAGGGGATCGCCGAGCAGTACTTC. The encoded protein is CASSFRPGQGIAEQYF. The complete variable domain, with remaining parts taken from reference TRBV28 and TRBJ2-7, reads DVKVTQSSRYLVKRTGEKVFLECVQDMDHENMFWYRQDPGLGLRLIYFSYDVKMKEKGDIPEGYSVSREKKERFSLILESASTNQTSMYLCASSFRPGQGIAEQYFGPGTRLTVT.

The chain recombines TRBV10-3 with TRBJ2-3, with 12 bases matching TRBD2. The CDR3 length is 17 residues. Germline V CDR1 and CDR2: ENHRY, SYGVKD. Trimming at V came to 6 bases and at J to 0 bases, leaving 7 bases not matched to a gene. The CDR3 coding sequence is TGTGCCATCAGCGAGGGACTAGCGGGTGATAGCACAGATACGCAGTATTTT. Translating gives CAISEGLAGDSTDTQYF.

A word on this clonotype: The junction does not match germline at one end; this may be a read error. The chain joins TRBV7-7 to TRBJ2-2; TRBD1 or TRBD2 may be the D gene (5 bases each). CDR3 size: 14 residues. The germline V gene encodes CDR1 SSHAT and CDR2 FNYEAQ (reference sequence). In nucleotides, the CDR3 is TGTGCTAGCAGCTTAATGGGGGACACCGGGGAGCTGTTTTTT. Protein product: CASSLMGDTGELFF.

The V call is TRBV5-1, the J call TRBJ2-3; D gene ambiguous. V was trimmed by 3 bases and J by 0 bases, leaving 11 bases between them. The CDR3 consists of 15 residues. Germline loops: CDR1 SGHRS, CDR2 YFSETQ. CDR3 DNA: TGCGCCAGCAGCTCGGAGCCCCTTAGCACAGATACGCAGTATTTT. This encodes CASSSEPLSTDTQYF.

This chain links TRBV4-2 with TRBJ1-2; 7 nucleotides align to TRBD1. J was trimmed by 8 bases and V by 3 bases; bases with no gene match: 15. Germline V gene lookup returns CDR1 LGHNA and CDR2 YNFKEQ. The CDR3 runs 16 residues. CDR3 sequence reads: CASSQPNEEGARGYTF. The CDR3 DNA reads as TGTGCCAGCAGCCAGCCGAACGAAGAGGGGGCTAGGGGCTACACCTTC.

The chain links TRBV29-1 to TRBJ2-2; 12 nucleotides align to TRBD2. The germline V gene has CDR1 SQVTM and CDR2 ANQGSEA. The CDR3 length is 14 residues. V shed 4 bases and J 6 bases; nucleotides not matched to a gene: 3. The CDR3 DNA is TGCAGCGTTGGGACTAGCGGGATTTCCGGGGAGCTGTTTTTT. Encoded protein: CSVGTSGISGELFF.

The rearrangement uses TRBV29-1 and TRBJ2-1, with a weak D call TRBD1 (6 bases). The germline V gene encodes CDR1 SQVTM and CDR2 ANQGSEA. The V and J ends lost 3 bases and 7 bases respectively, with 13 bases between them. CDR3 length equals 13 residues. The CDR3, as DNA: TGCAGCGTTGAGGGGGACAAGACGAATGAGCAGTTCTTC. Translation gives CSVEGDKTNEQFF.